This T cell receptor beta chain appears in the sequencing data of a study of regulatory T cells in long-lasting Graves disease. Time point described: newly diagnosed GD, antithyroid drugs for less than 3 months. The TCR library was made from RNA that had been extracted from PBMCs in TRIzol. Criteria from the American Thyroid Association guidelines were applied to diagnose Graves' disease. Study-level results: New patients shared approximately 930 public clonotypes, fewer than the roughly 2,500 shared by persistent patients.

Through Arm-PCR of CDR3 regions and iRepertoire HTBI primers, TCR beta libraries were built. TCRdb redid the calling of the multiplex PCR reads with MiXCR, one entry per CDR3 protein. This sample yields 400,000 to 500,000 distinct CDR3 sequences, of which under 15% are seen a single time; roughly 17% belongs to the top ten. The sample holds many counts of this clonotype. Its antigen is unknown. The data were also submitted as part of a second study, on T cells in Graves' hyperthyroidism and ophthalmopathy. That publication notes: Orbital computed tomography and thyroid ultrasound, together with serum TRAb and thyroxine and clinical symptoms, were used for diagnoses. HTBI primers drove first-round RT-PCR of the TCR CDR3.

This material consisted of peripheral blood mononuclear cells (PBMCs), taken at new diagnosis, from a patient treated with antithyroid drugs. This receptor was obtained from a woman in her twenties or thirties with Graves disease.

For the CDR3, the DNA is TGTGCCAGCAGTCAGGGGTGGGGCACTGAAGCTTTCTTT. It specifies CASSQGWGTEAFF. The chain uses TRBV3-1 and TRBJ1-1; D possibly corresponds to TRBD1 (6 bases). V lost 6 bases and J lost 4, with 12 bases in between. CDR3 size: 13 residues. Germline CDR1 and CDR2: LGHDT and YNNKEL (reference sequence).